The 21 T cell receptor beta chains given below trace back to one sample, sequenced in a study of OX40 agonist ivuxolimab in advanced cancers. The table came from immunoSEQ multiplex PCR; TCRdb's copy has only in-frame clones and leaves some out. The sample lists some 35,000 clones, around 83% occurring once. This sample comprised CD4+ or CD8+ T cells sorted from blood, obtained in a trial of the OX40 agonist ivuxolimab. These receptors were collected from an adult with an advanced solid tumor such as melanoma, head and neck, liver or kidney cancer.

The V gene is TRBV7-8, the J gene TRBJ2-7; D not resolved. The V end lost 2 bases, the J end lost 6 bases, and 5 bases lay between the germline ends. The V gene's germline CDR1 is SGHVS and CDR2 FQNEAQ. This CDR3 comprises 11 residues. The CDR3 coding sequence is TGTGCCAGCAGCTTAATCTCCGAGCAGTACTTC. This sequence encodes CASSLISEQYF. Variable domain in full (rest from reference TRBV7-8 and TRBJ2-7): GAGVSQSPRYKVAKRGQDVALRCDPISGHVSLFWYQQALGQGPEFLTYFQNEAQLDKSGLPSDRFFAERPEGSVSTLKIQRTQQEDSAVYLCASSLISEQYFGPGTRLTVT.

In this sample, this clone turned up a few times. The chain joins TRBV28 to TRBJ1-6, with D unresolved. V shed 6 bases and J shed 9 bases, with 9 bases lying between them. Per the germline V gene, CDR1 is MDHEN and CDR2 is SYDVKM. This CDR3 is built from 12 residues. CDR3 sequence (DNA): TGTGCCAGCAGACTGAAGACTTCACCCCTCCACTTT. Its protein product is CASRLKTSPLHF.

The chain employs TRBV5-1 and TRBJ2-6, with a tentative D call TRBD1 (5 bases). Germline V gives CDR1 SGHRS, CDR2 YFSETQ. The ends were cut back, 4 bases at V and 1 base at J, with 21 bases in the middle. This CDR3 is built from 19 residues. The CDR3 loop reads CASSAEPTGLSSGANVLTF. The CDR3 DNA is TGCGCCAGCAGCGCCGAACCAACAGGTCTGTCTTCTGGGGCCAACGTCCTGACTTTC.

This clone was observed once. The V gene is TRBV27, the J gene TRBJ2-7; D might be TRBD1 (5 bases). V lost 5 bases, J lost 6 bases, and 23 bases lay in between. The germline CDR1 and CDR2 sequences are MNHEY and SMNVEV (reference sequence). This CDR3 has 16 residues. CDR3 nucleotides: TGTGCCAGCAGTCCCTCCGGAGTGGGGCTTTTGAGCGAGCAGTACTTC. This gives the protein CASSPSGVGLLSEQYF.

This chain uses TRBV11-2 with TRBJ1-4; TRBD1 is a possible D gene (6 bases). CDR1 and CDR2 (germline): SGHAT, FQNNGV. There are 15 residues in the CDR3. Trimming pared 0 bases from V and 7 bases from J, leaving 12 bases between. The CDR3 bases are TGTGCCAGCAGCTTAGAGGGGGCGCAGACTGAAAAACTGTTTTTT. Protein sequence: CASSLEGAQTEKLFF.

This chain connects TRBV7-8 to TRBJ2-7; 13 nucleotides line up with TRBD2. The V segment lost 6 bases and the J segment 5 bases; nucleotides outside the gene matches: 4. Germline CDR1 SGHVS, CDR2 FQNEAQ. CDR3 length equals 14 residues. The CDR3 DNA reads TGTGCCAGCAGTAGGACTAGCGGGAGTCACGAGCAGTACTTC. Protein sequence: CASSRTSGSHEQYF.

The chain carries TRBV5-1 and TRBJ2-1; D is uncertain. This CDR3 is built from 12 residues. V was shortened by 6 bases and J by 6 bases, with 10 bases between the two germline ends. Germline assignment: CDR1 SGHRS and CDR2 YFSETQ. DNA of the CDR3: TGCGCCAGCACGTACAGATTCAATGAGCAGTTCTTC. This encodes CASTYRFNEQFF.

The V and J genes are TRBV11-2 and TRBJ2-1; maybe TRBD1 (7 bases). The CDR3 covers 16 residues. Trimming removed 4 bases from V and 0 bases from J, with 13 bases in between. Germline V CDR1 and CDR2: SGHAT, FQNNGV. This chain's CDR3 is CASSSRGRDSYNEQFF. The CDR3 nucleotides read TGTGCCAGCAGCTCGAGGGGGCGGGACTCCTACAATGAGCAGTTCTTC.

This clone appeared a single time. The chain is built from TRBV5-4 and TRBJ2-1; 12 bases fit TRBD1. V trimming: 5 bases; J trimming: 9 bases; junction bases outside the gene matches: 9. CDR1 is SGHNT, CDR2 YYREEE, per germline (reference sequence). The CDR3 is 15 residues long. For the CDR3, the DNA is TGTGCCAGCAGTCCCTTCGGGACAGGGGGCGTTGAGCAGTTCTTC. The encoded protein is CASSPFGTGGVEQFF. Full variable domain (rest looked up from reference TRBV5-4 and TRBJ2-1): ETGVTQSPTHLIKTRGQQVTLRCSSQSGHNTVSWYQQALGQGPQFIFQYYREEENGRGNFPPRFSGLQFPNYSSELNVNALELDDSALYLCASSPFGTGGVEQFFGPGTRLTVL.

CDR3: CASSTKPRPTTNEKLFF. The CDR3 bases are TGTGCCAGCAGCACAAAACCGAGACCCACAACTAATGAAAAACTGTTTTTT. The chain has TRBV9 and TRBJ1-4; D gene ambiguous. The CDR3 has 17 amino acids. Per germline, CDR1 SGDLS and CDR2 YYNGEE. The V gene lost 4 bases and the J gene lost 0 bases, with 16 bases spanning the gap.

This clone was counted a single time. J is TRBJ1-2 and V is TRBV7-2; perhaps TRBD1 as D (5 bases). V lost 5 bases and J 5 bases, leaving 15 bases between the germline ends. The CDR3 extends over 14 amino acids. CDR1 SGHTA and CDR2 FQGNSA come from the germline V gene. CDR3 nucleotides: TGTGCCAGCAGCCCCGACACAGGCTCTTATGGCTACACCTTC. Translated: CASSPDTGSYGYTF. Together with reference TRBV7-2 and TRBJ1-2, the CDR3 gives the full variable domain: GAGVSQSPSNKVTEKGKDVELRCDPISGHTALYWYRQSLGQGLEFLIYFQGNSAPDKSGLPSDRFSAERTGGSVSTLTIQRTQQEDSAVYLCASSPDTGSYGYTFGSGTRLTVV.

J is TRBJ2-6 and V is TRBV9; D is possibly TRBD2 (5 bases). This CDR3 has 15 residues. The V end was cut by 3 bases, the J end by 0 bases, with 7 bases between. Germline CDR1 and CDR2: SGDLS and YYNGEE. In DNA form, the CDR3 reads TGTGCCAGCAGCGAGGGAGCCTCTGGGGCCAACGTCCTGACTTTC. It codes for CASSEGASGANVLTF.

The CDR3 coding sequence is TGCAGTGCTCACGGTGGCTATTGGCAGTTCTTC. Translating gives CSAHGGYWQFF. V and J are TRBV20-1 and TRBJ2-1, with D unresolved. The germline V gene encodes CDR1 DFQATT and CDR2 SNEGSKA (reference sequence). This CDR3 spans 11 amino acids. With 5 bases removed from V and 12 bases from J, the gap between germline ends came to 14 bases.

This rearrangement joins TRBV5-8 to TRBJ2-7; D gene unclear. The CDR3 contains 16 residues. V was trimmed by 3 bases and J by 0 bases, leaving 16 bases between them. Per the germline V gene, CDR1 is SGHTS and CDR2 is YDEGEE. The CDR3 nucleotides read TGTGCCAGCAGCTCGGGTTTTTGGACCCCCTCCTACGAGCAGTACTTC. Translated: CASSSGFWTPSYEQYF.

The chain recombines TRBV19 with TRBJ2-3, with 9 bases fitting TRBD2. This CDR3 has 18 amino acids. CDR1 LNHDA and CDR2 SQIVND come from the germline V gene (reference sequence). V lost 4 bases and J lost 4; bases outside the gene matches: 15. CDR3 DNA sequence: TGTGCCAGTAGTAGAATGGCGGGGGGGCTTAGAGTCGCAGATACGCAGTATTTT. Protein sequence: CASSRMAGGLRVADTQYF.

V and J are TRBV15 and TRBJ1-6; TRBD1 aligns across 7 bases. This CDR3 is built from 18 residues. Germline V CDR1 and CDR2: LNHNV, YYDKDF (reference sequence). The trim removed 3 bases at V and 0 bases at J, leaving 8 bases unmatched. CDR3 bases: TGTGCCACCAGCAGGTACCTACAGGGGAGCTCCTATAATTCACCCCTCCACTTT. This encodes CATSRYLQGSSYNSPLHF.

The CDR3 is CASQPWQGQETQYF. The CDR3 region has the DNA TGTGCCAGCCAGCCTTGGCAGGGCCAAGAGACCCAGTACTTC. The gene calls are TRBV28 and TRBJ2-5; D is possibly TRBD1 (5 bases). Deletions cut 8 bases from V and 1 base from J, with 14 bases between. This CDR3 contains 14 residues. Germline-derived CDR1 and CDR2 are MDHEN and SYDVKM. Using reference TRBV28 and TRBJ2-5 for the parts outside the CDR3, the full variable domain is DVKVTQSSRYLVKRTGEKVFLECVQDMDHENMFWYRQDPGLGLRLIYFSYDVKMKEKGDIPEGYSVSREKKERFSLILESASTNQTSMYLCASQPWQGQETQYFGPGTRLLVL.

The V and J genes are TRBV5-1 and TRBJ1-6; weak D call: TRBD1 (5 bases). The CDR3 runs to 15 residues. CDR1 is SGHRS, CDR2 YFSETQ, per germline. With 0 bases removed from V and 10 bases from J, the gap between germline ends came to 14 bases. The CDR3 DNA reads as TGCGCCAGCAGCTTGGGGGACTTGCCGGGATCACCCCTCCACTTT. Protein: CASSLGDLPGSPLHF.

J is TRBJ2-1 and V is TRBV30, with TRBD2 matching over 14 bases. Trimming at V came to 1 base and at J to 0 bases, leaving 11 bases not matched to a gene. The CDR3 consists of 20 residues. From germline, CDR1 is GTSNPN and CDR2 SVGIG (reference sequence). The CDR3 bases are TGTGCCTGGAGTGAGATGGGACTAGCGGGAGATTTTAGCTCCTACAATGAGCAGTTCTTC. It translates to CAWSEMGLAGDFSSYNEQFF.

This rearrangement joins TRBV28 to TRBJ1-5, with 10 bases that match TRBD1. J lost 6 bases, V lost 6 bases, and 5 bases had no gene match. Germline CDR1 and CDR2: MDHEN and SYDVKM. The CDR3 covers 14 residues. The CDR3 bases are TGTGCCAGCAGACGACAGGGGGCGAGTCAGCCCCAGCATTTT. Translating gives CASRRQGASQPQHF.

The V gene is TRBV6-5, the J gene TRBJ1-4; 7 bases agree with TRBD1. With 5 bases clipped from V and 11 bases from J, the junction kept 8 bases outside the gene matches. Germline V gene data show CDR1 as MNHEY and CDR2 as SVGAGI. This CDR3 spans 13 amino acids. The CDR3 nucleotides are TGTGCCAGCAGTAGGGGGCTCGGGGGGAAACTGTTTTTT. Translating it yields CASSRGLGGKLFF.